What follows are 16 T cell receptor beta chains derived from one specimen sequenced in a study of human T cells and chemical hapten exposure (dated by TCRdb to 2020 to 2022). Explained via the paper, the time point label denotes: pre-sensitization, week 0. The sample's treatment or condition, from its label and the paper: therapeutic diphenylcyclopropenone sensitization with weekly scalp DPC. Libraries were prepared through RACE. TCRdb names NextSeq 500 as the instrument used. The raw public reads went through TCRdb reprocessing: fastp at Q25, MiXCR clone calling, in-frame beta chains kept. All rows with the same CDR3 protein become a single entry with the most common DNA and genes. Within this sample are under 300,000 distinct CDR3 sequences, with roughly 7.7% of them counted one time only. The top ten clonotypes cover approximately 1.2% of the sample. The specimen was whole blood, collected in connection with sensitization to the hapten diphenylcyclopropenone (DPC). The receptors originated from a man between 18 and 35 years old with alopecia areata. Some clones in this sample may be carry-over from other donors' samples.

The chain has TRBV7-2 and TRBJ1-5; D is unclear. The CDR3 length is 15 residues. Germline V lookup: CDR1 SGHTA, CDR2 FQGNSA. V was pared by 4 bases and J by 3 bases, with 13 bases between. CDR3 sequence: CASSSDGKYNQPQHF. The CDR3 nucleotides are TGTGCCAGCAGCTCGGACGGAAAATACAATCAGCCCCAGCATTTT.

This clonotype appeared many times. This chain links TRBV25-1 with TRBJ1-1; weak D call: TRBD1 (6 bases). Germline assignment: CDR1 MGHDK and CDR2 SYGVNS. V was trimmed by 2 bases and J by 3 bases, leaving 10 bases between them. This CDR3 is built from 14 residues. The CDR3 DNA follows: TGTGCCAGCAGTGAAACGGGGGGCTACACTGAAGCTTTCTTT. Encoded protein: CASSETGGYTEAFF.

A few counts support this clonotype. V usage is TRBV5-1 and J usage is TRBJ2-3, with TRBD1 identical over 7 bases. The CDR3 length is 16 residues. Germline trimming cut 5 bases from V and 2 bases from J; bases unmatched to any gene: 11. The germline V gene encodes CDR1 SGHRS and CDR2 YFSETQ. The CDR3 DNA follows: TGCGCCAGCAGGGAAAGGGCAGGGACAGACACAGATACGCAGTATTTT. Encoded protein: CASRERAGTDTDTQYF.

This clonotype was observed at least ten times. The J gene is TRBJ1-4, the V gene TRBV4-1, with 7 nucleotides matching TRBD1. Trimming took 3 bases from V and 0 from J; bases not matched to a gene: 1. The CDR3 totals 15 residues. Per germline, CDR1 MGHRA and CDR2 YSYEKL. The CDR3 DNA sequence: TGCGCCAGCAGCCAGGGGACAGCAACTAATGAAAAACTGTTTTTT. As protein: CASSQGTATNEKLFF.

This clonotype has a count of ten or more. This chain connects TRBV11-2 to TRBJ1-1; no definite D call. Trimming took off 6 bases at V and 7 bases at J, with 12 bases between the two ends. The CDR3 extends over 12 amino acids. CDR1 and CDR2 (germline): SGHAT, FQNNGV. The CDR3 spells CASRSAVIEAFF. The CDR3 region has the DNA TGTGCCAGCAGATCAGCTGTAATTGAAGCTTTCTTT.

This clonotype was seen at least ten times. The rearrangement links TRBV6-5 to TRBJ1-4; D gene unclear. The V end lost 7 bases, the J end lost 7 bases, and 16 bases lay between the germline ends. The CDR3 sequence is 14 residues long. Looked up from germline, CDR1 is MNHEY and CDR2 is SVGAGI. The CDR3 nucleotides are TGTGCCAGCACCCGCAGTAGAGGGAGTGAAAAACTGTTTTTT. This encodes CASTRSRGSEKLFF.

CDR3 sequence reads: CASSVEDPTITGELFF. For the CDR3, the DNA is TGTGCCAGCAGTGTGGAGGACCCAACCATCACCGGGGAGCTGTTTTTT. The chain combines TRBV2 with TRBJ2-2; possible D gene TRBD2, 5 bases. The CDR3 has 16 residues. Germline CDR1 is SNHLY and CDR2 is FYNNEI. V lost 4 bases and J 4 bases, leaving 16 bases between the germline ends. The full variable domain, its missing parts supplied by reference TRBV2 and TRBJ2-2, is EPEVTQTPSHQVTQMGQEVILRCVPISNHLYFYWYRQILGQKVEFLVSFYNNEISEKSEIFDDQFSVERPDGSNFTLKIRSTKLEDSAMYFCASSVEDPTITGELFFGEGSRLTVL.

The table lists this clonotype with a few counts. V usage is TRBV27 and J usage is TRBJ1-6; D not certain. The germline V and J ends were trimmed by 5 bases and 9 bases, with 8 bases remaining between them. Per germline, CDR1 MNHEY and CDR2 SMNVEV (reference sequence). The CDR3 contains 12 residues. The CDR3 sequence: CASSIPFSPLHF. Written as DNA, the CDR3 is TGTGCCAGCAGTATTCCCTTTTCACCCCTCCACTTT.

This sequence joins TRBV10-1 and TRBJ2-3; 11 bases fit TRBD2. V was pared by 6 bases and J by 4 bases, with 9 bases of the junction left unmatched. Germline CDR1 reads WNHNN; CDR2 reads SYGVQD (reference sequence). This CDR3 contains 16 residues. The CDR3 sequence: CASSSLLAGEADTQYF. The CDR3 nucleotides are TGCGCCAGCAGCTCCCTACTAGCGGGGGAAGCAGATACGCAGTATTTT.

The chain has TRBV10-2 and TRBJ2-1; TRBD1 agrees at 11 bases. The length of the CDR3 is 16 residues. J was trimmed by 4 bases and V by 0 bases; bases with no gene match: 2. Germline CDR1 is WSHSY and CDR2 is SAAADI. CDR3 protein: CASSESGTGGYNEQFF. The CDR3 DNA follows: TGCGCCAGCAGTGAGTCCGGGACAGGGGGGTACAATGAGCAGTTCTTC.

Many counts were recorded for this clonotype. J is TRBJ1-2 and V is TRBV4-1; 8 bases agree with TRBD1. Germline V gene lookup returns CDR1 MGHRA and CDR2 YSYEKL. There are 15 residues in the CDR3. V dropped 1 base and J dropped 2; count of bases not matched to a gene: 3. The CDR3 sequence: CASSQVRDRNYGYTF. CDR3 in DNA: TGCGCCAGCAGCCAAGTCAGGGACAGGAACTATGGCTACACCTTC.

This clonotype appeared many times. In nucleotides, the CDR3 is TGCAGTGCTAGTGGAGGGATAAACAATGGCTACACCTTC. Amino acid sequence: CSASGGINNGYTF. The rearrangement links TRBV20-1 to TRBJ1-2, with unresolved D. Trimming cost V 3 bases and J 6 bases, with 14 bases left between them. Germline V gene sequence: CDR1 DFQATT, CDR2 SNEGSKA (reference sequence). The CDR3 sequence is 13 residues long.

In its sample, this clonotype was seen many times. CDR3 protein: CASSPSGFSYEQYF. DNA of the CDR3: TGCGCCAGCAGCCCTTCCGGGTTCTCCTACGAGCAGTACTTC. The chain is built from TRBV4-1 and TRBJ2-7; D gene unclear. With 4 bases removed from V and 0 bases from J, the gap between germline ends came to 10 bases. Germline-derived CDR1 and CDR2 are MGHRA and YSYEKL. This CDR3 comprises 14 residues.

This clonotype has a handful of counts. The chain employs TRBV12-3 or TRBV12-4 and TRBJ1-1; no firm D call. Trimming left V 5 bases short and J 5 bases short, with 12 bases between. The CDR3 is 13 residues long. CDR3 sequence reads: CASSARSGTEAFF. CDR3 nucleotides: TGTGCCAGCAGTGCCCGATCGGGGACTGAAGCTTTCTTT.

This clonotype was found a few times. The V gene is TRBV5-4, the J gene TRBJ1-6; no reliable D call. CDR3 size: 15 residues. V gave up 4 bases and J gave up 0 bases, with 8 bases separating them. From germline, CDR1 is SGHNT and CDR2 YYREEE (reference sequence). The DNA of the CDR3 is TGTGCCAGCAGCACCCGAAGCTCCTATAATTCACCCCTCCACTTT. Translation gives CASSTRSSYNSPLHF. The whole variable domain, filled in from reference TRBV5-4 and TRBJ1-6, reads ETGVTQSPTHLIKTRGQQVTLRCSSQSGHNTVSWYQQALGQGPQFIFQYYREEENGRGNFPPRFSGLQFPNYSSELNVNALELDDSALYLCASSTRSSYNSPLHFGNGTRLTVT.

This clonotype appeared many times. V and J are TRBV10-3 and TRBJ1-6; tentative D call: TRBD1 (6 bases). The germline CDR1 and CDR2 sequences are ENHRY and SYGVKD. The CDR3 totals 14 residues. The V and J ends lost 4 bases and 5 bases respectively, with 9 bases between them. The CDR3 DNA is TGTGCCATCAGTGGGACAGCGCATAATTCACCCCTCCACTTT. It translates to CAISGTAHNSPLHF.